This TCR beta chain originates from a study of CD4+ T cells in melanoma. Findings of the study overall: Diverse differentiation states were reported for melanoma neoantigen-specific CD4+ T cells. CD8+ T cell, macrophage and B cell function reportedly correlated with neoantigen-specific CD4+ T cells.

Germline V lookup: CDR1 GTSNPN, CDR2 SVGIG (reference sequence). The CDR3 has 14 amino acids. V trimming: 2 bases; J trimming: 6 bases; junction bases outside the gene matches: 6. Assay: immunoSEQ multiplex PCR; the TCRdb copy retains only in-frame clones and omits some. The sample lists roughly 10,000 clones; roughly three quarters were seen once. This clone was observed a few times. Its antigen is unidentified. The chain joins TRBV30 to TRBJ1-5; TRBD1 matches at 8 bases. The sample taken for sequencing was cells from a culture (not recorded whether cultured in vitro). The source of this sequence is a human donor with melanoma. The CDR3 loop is CAWSPDRVGQPQHF. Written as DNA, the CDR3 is TGTGCCTGGAGTCCGGACAGGGTGGGTCAGCCCCAGCATTTT.